Following are 5 T cell receptor beta chains from one sample sequenced in a study of beta chain features in type 1 diabetes. cDNA synthesis used the whole RNA isolate, giving expressed TCRB sequences. Sequencing was performed with immunoSEQ multiplex PCR; in TCRdb, only in-frame clones are kept and a portion is missing. Of 240,000 or so clones in the sample, over 11% are singletons; the top ten hold 0.015% to 0.02%. Findings of the study overall: When Type 1 diabetes patients were examined, their TCRB CDR3s proved moderately but significantly shorter in all four CD4+ subsets.

The antigens of these receptors remain unknown. Material: naive CD4+ T cells from blood. Every receptor here comes from a man between 25 and 39 years old with type 1 diabetes.

This clone has just a few counts. The chain recombines TRBV2 with TRBJ2-1, with TRBD1 identical over 7 bases. Germline values: CDR1 SNHLY, CDR2 FYNNEI. Unmatched junction bases numbered 1, after V lost 5 bases and J lost 3 bases. This CDR3 has 13 residues. The CDR3: CASSRDSYNEQFF. The CDR3 nucleotides read TGTGCCAGCAGTCGGGACAGCTACAATGAGCAGTTCTTC.

J is TRBJ1-1 and V is TRBV9, with D possibly matching TRBD1 (5 bases). Trimming took off 0 bases at V and 0 bases at J, with 15 bases between the two ends. Germline CDR1 is SGDLS and CDR2 is YYNGEE. The CDR3 totals 17 residues. The CDR3 sequence: CASSVDAGRLMNTEAFF. The CDR3 DNA reads TGTGCCAGCAGCGTAGACGCAGGGCGGCTCATGAACACTGAAGCTTTCTTT.

The chain carries TRBV6-1 and TRBJ2-7, with TRBD1 as a possible D gene (5 bases). The germline V gene has CDR1 MNHNS and CDR2 SASEGT. This CDR3 has 13 amino acids. V was shortened by 7 bases and J by 5 bases, with 15 bases between the two germline ends. CDR3 sequence reads: CASIYFQGNEQYF. The CDR3, as DNA: TGTGCCAGCATCTATTTCCAGGGAAACGAGCAGTACTTC.

This clone came up a few times. The chain employs TRBV29-1 and TRBJ2-3; D perhaps matches TRBD1 (6 bases). The V end lost 0 bases, the J end lost 2 bases, and 6 bases lay between the germline ends. This CDR3 region has 13 residues. Germline V gene sequence: CDR1 SQVTM, CDR2 ANQGSEA. The CDR3 sequence: CSVEEGATDTQYF. Here the CDR3 DNA reads TGCAGCGTTGAAGAGGGGGCCACAGATACGCAGTATTTT.

This chain links TRBV6-6 with TRBJ2-7, with D tentatively TRBD2 (6 bases). CDR3 size: 11 residues. V was trimmed by 8 bases and J by 3 bases, leaving 8 bases between them. Germline V gene lookup returns CDR1 MNHNY and CDR2 SVGAGI (reference sequence). The CDR3 is CASRENYEQYF. The DNA for the CDR3 is TGTGCCAGCCGGGAGAACTACGAGCAGTACTTC.